This T cell receptor beta chain was retrieved from a study of cytomegalovirus exposure and HLA in healthy donors. Study as a whole: Early released data had around 89 million unique TCRs, all coming from HLA-typed donors. Study outcomes and limitations: Cytomegalovirus-associated TCR beta chains were listed, numbering 150 to 200. Cytomegalovirus status was reportedly diagnosed by the classifier with high sensitivity and specificity.

As concerns this clone: Its antigen remains unidentified.

V shed 8 bases and J 3 bases; nucleotides not matched to a gene: 13. The CDR3 contains 16 residues. CDR1 SEHNR and CDR2 FQNEAQ come from the germline V gene (reference sequence). At collection, donors were nominally healthy, but unrecorded immune exposures were probable. PCR used 60 Vbeta primers and 13 Jbeta primers. The table came from immunoSEQ multiplex PCR; TCRdb's copy has only in-frame clones and leaves some out. The data contain approximately 180,000 clones, approximately 80% of them seen just once; the ten biggest clones take up 4.5% to 5.5%. This clonotype originated in a man aged 18 to 29 in good health and CMV-seronegative. V gene TRBV7-9 combines with J gene TRBJ2-1, with 7 positions matching TRBD2. Sequences were obtained from PBMCs. CDR3 amino acids: CASAVGREWSYNEQFF. Written as DNA, the CDR3 is TGTGCCAGCGCCGTGGGGCGGGAGTGGAGCTACAATGAGCAGTTCTTC. Full variable domain (outside the CDR3, taken from reference TRBV7-9 and TRBJ2-1): DTGVSQNPRHKITKRGQNVTFRCDPISEHNRLYWYRQTLGQGPEFLTYFQNEAQLEKSRLLSDRFSAERPKGSFSTLEIQRTEQGDSAMYLCASAVGREWSYNEQFFGPGTRLTVL.